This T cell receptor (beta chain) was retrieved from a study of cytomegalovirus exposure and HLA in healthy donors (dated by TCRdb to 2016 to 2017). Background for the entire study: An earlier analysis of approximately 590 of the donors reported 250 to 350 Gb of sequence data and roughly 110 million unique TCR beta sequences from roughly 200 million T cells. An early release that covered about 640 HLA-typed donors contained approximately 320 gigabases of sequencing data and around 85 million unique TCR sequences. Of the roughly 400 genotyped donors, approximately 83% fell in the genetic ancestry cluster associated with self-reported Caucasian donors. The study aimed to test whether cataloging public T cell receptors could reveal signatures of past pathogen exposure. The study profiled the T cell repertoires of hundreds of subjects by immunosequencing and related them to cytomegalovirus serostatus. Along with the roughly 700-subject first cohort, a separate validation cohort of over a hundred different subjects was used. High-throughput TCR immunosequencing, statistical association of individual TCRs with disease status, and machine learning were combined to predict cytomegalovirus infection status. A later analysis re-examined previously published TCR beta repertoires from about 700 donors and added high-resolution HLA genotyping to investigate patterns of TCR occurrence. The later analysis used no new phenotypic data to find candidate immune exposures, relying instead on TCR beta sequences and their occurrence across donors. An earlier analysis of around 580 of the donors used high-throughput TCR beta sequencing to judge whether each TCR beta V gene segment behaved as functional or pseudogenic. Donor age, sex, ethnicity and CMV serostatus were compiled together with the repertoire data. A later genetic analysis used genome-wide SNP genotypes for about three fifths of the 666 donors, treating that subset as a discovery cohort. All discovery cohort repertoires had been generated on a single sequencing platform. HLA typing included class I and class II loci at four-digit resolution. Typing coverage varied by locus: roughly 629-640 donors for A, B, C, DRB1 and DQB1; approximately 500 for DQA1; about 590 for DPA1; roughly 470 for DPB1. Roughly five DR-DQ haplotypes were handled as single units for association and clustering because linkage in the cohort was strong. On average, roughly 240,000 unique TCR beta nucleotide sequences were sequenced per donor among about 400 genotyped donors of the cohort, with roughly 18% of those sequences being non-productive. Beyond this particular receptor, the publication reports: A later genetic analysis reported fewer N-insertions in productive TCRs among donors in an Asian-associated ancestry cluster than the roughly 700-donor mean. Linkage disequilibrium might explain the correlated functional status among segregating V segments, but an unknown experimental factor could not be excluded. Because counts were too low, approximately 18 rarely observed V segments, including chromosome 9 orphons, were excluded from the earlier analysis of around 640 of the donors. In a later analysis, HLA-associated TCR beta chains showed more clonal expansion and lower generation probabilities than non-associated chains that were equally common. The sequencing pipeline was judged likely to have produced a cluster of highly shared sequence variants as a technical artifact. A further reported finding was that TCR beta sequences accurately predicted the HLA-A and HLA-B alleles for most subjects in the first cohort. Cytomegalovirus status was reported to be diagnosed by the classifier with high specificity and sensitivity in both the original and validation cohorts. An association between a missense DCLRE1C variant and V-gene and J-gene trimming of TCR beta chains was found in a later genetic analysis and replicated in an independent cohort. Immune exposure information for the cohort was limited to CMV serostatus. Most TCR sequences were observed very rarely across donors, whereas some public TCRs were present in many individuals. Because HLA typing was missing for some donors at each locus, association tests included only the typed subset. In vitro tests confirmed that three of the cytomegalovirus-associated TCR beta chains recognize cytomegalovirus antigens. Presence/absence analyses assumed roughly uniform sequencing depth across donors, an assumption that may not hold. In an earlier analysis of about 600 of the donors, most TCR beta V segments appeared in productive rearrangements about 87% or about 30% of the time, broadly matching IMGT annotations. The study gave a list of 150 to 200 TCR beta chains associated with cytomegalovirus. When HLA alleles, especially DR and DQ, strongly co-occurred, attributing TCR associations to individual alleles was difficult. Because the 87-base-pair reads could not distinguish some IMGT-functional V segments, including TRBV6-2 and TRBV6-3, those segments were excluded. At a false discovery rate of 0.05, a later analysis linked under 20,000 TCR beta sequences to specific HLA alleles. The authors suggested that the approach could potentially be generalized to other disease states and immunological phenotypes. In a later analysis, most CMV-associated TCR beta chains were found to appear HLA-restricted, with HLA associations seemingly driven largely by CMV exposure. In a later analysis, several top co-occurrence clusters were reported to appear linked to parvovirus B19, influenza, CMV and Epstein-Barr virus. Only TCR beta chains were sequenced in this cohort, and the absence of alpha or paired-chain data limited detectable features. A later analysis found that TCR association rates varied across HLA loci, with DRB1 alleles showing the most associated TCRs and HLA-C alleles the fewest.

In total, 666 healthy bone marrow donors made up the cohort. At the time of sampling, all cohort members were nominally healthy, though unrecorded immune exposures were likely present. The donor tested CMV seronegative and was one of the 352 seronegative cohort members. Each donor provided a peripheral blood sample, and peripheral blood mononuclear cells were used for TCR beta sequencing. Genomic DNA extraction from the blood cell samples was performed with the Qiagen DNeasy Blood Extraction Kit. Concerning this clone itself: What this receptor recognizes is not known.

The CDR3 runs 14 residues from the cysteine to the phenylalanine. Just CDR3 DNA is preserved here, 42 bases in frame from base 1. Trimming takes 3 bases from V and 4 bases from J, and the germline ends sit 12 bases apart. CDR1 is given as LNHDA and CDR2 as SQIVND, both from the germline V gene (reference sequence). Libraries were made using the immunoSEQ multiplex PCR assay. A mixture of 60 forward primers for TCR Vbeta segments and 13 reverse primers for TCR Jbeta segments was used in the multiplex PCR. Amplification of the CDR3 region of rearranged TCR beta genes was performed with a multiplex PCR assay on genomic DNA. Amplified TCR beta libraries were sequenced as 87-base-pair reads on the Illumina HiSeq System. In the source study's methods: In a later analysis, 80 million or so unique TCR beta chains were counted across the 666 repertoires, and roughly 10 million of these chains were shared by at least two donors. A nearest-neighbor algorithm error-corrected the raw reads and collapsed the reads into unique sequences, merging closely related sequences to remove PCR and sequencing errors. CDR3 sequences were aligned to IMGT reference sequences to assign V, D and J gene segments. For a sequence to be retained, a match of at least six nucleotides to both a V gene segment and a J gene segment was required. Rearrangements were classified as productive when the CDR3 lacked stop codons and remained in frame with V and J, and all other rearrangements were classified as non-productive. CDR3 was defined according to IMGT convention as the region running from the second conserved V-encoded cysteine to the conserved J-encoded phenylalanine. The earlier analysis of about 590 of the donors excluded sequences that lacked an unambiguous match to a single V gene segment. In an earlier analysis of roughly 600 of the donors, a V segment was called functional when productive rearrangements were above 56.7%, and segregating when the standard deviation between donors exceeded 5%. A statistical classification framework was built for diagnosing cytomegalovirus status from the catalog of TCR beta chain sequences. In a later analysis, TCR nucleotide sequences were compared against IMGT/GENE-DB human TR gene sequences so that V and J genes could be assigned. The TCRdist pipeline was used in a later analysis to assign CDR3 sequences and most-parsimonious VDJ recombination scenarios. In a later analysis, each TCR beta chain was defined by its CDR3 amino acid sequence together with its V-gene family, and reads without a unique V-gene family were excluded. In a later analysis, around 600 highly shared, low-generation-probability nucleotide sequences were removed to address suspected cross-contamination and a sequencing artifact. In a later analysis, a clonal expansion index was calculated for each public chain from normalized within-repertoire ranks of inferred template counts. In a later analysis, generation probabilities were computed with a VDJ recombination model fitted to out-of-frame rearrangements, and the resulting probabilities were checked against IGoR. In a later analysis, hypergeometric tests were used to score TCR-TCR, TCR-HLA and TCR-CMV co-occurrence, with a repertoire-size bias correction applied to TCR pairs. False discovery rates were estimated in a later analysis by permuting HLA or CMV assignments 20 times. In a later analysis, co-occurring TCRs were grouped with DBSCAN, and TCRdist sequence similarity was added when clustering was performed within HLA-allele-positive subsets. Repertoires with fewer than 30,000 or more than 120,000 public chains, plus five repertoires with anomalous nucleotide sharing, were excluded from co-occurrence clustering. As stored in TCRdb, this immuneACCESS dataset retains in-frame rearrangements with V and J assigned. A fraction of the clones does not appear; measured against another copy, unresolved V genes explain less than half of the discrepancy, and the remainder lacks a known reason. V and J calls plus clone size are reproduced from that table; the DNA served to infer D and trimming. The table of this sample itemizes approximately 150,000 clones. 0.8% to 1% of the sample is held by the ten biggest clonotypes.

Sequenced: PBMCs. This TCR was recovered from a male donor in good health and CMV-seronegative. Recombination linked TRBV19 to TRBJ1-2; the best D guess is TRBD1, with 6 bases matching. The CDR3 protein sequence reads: CASSIPTGRYGYTF. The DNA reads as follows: TGTGCCAGTAGTATCCCGACAGGCCGCTATGGCTACACCTTC.